Listed here is a single T cell receptor beta chain. Antigen unknown. These data belong to a study of T cell responses to AZD1222 COVID-19 vaccine. The CDR3 sequence is 12 residues long. V lost 5 bases to trimming and J lost 1 base, with 5 bases between them. Study results and caveats: Just a handful of AZD1222 recipients tested seropositive at baseline. CD4 TCRs associated with vaccination spanned spike, dominating at 160-218 and 743-854.

Clones were sequenced by immunoSEQ multiplex PCR, and TCRdb holds only the in-frame ones, with some missing. Among around 100,000 clones listed, around 94% were seen once. This chain joins TRBV12-3 or TRBV12-4 and TRBJ1-1; D call uncertain. Source: peripheral blood, taken on day 0 of AZD1222 vaccination. This clonotype was obtained from an adult in good health. The CDR3: CASSNRNTEAFF. In nucleotides, the CDR3 is TGTGCCAGCAGTAACAGGAACACTGAAGCTTTCTTT.